The 32 T cell receptor beta chains given below trace back to one sample, sequenced in a study of beta chain features in type 1 diabetes. Expressed TCRB transcripts were sequenced, since all the RNA that had been isolated was reverse transcribed. The data were produced by immunoSEQ multiplex PCR, yet TCRdb's version contains in-frame clones alone and is incomplete. The sample shows roughly 400,000 clones, around 15% of them seen only once. The sequencing sample was made of naive CD4+ T cells from blood. All receptors come from a woman aged 18-29 years in good health.

This clone was counted only a few times. The CDR3, as DNA: TGTGCCAGCAGCCCTACAGGGAATGAAAAACTGTTTTTT. Amino acids: CASSPTGNEKLFF. The rearrangement links TRBV7-9 to TRBJ1-4, with D possibly TRBD1 on 6 matching bases. The V gene's germline CDR1 is SEHNR and CDR2 FQNEAQ (reference sequence). V was shortened by 5 bases and J by 5 bases, with 9 bases between the two germline ends. CDR3 length equals 13 residues.

The chain employs TRBV7-2 and TRBJ2-1; 8 bases map to TRBD2. The J segment lost 2 bases and the V segment lost 4 bases, leaving 7 bases of the junction unmatched. Germline loops: CDR1 SGHTA, CDR2 FQGNSA. CDR3 length equals 16 residues. For the CDR3, the DNA is TGTGCCAGCAGCTATCCCGGGACTAGAGCCTACAATGAGCAGTTCTTC. This codes for CASSYPGTRAYNEQFF.

The chain joins TRBV29-1 to TRBJ2-7, with D perhaps matching TRBD1 (5 bases). Germline CDR1 SQVTM, CDR2 ANQGSEA. The CDR3 sequence is 14 residues long. The V gene lost 6 bases and the J gene lost 0 bases, with 15 bases spanning the gap. The CDR3 DNA follows: TGCAGCGTCGTCAGGGTTTCCGACTCCTACGAGCAGTACTTC. It yields the protein CSVVRVSDSYEQYF.

The chain carries TRBV11-2 and TRBJ2-3, with TRBD2 matching over 15 bases. Germline lookup yields CDR1 SGHAT and CDR2 FQNNGV. V shed 5 bases, J shed 1 base, and the junction held 10 bases outside the gene matches. The CDR3 contains 19 residues. CDR3 DNA sequence: TGTGCCAGCAGCCGGCCCGGGACTAGCGGGAGGAGTGGCACAGATACGCAGTATTTT. Translation: CASSRPGTSGRSGTDTQYF.

This chain connects TRBV6-1 to TRBJ2-7; TRBD1 matches at 7 bases. The V gene's germline CDR1 is MNHNS and CDR2 SASEGT. With V trimmed by 10 bases and J by 6 bases, 15 bases remained unmatched. There are 14 residues in the CDR3. The CDR3 loop reads CANSPTGTASEQYF. DNA for the CDR3: TGTGCCAACTCACCCACCGGGACAGCCAGCGAGCAGTACTTC.

This clone was found a few times. The J gene is TRBJ2-3, the V gene TRBV13; 10 bases line up with TRBD2. This CDR3 has 15 residues. Germline V CDR1 and CDR2: PRHDT, FYEKMQ (reference sequence). V gave up 4 bases and J gave up 6 bases; unmatched junction bases: 7. The CDR3 sequence: CASSSNLAGVDTQYF. The DNA for the CDR3 is TGTGCCAGCAGCTCGAACCTAGCGGGAGTTGATACGCAGTATTTT.

The J gene is TRBJ2-5, the V gene TRBV19, with 10 bases matching TRBD1. This CDR3 region has 14 residues. The trim removed 7 bases at V and 7 bases at J, leaving 9 bases unmatched. CDR1 is LNHDA and CDR2 is SQIVND in the germline V gene (reference sequence). The chain's CDR3 is CASTTTGGGGTQYF. The CDR3 DNA reads TGTGCCAGTACAACGACAGGGGGCGGCGGGACCCAGTACTTC.

The table lists this clone with a few counts. The J gene is TRBJ2-7, the V gene TRBV7-2, with 9 bases identical to TRBD1. The length of the CDR3 is 15 residues. V shed 5 bases and J 0 bases; nucleotides not matched to a gene: 5. Germline V gene lookup returns CDR1 SGHTA and CDR2 FQGNSA. The CDR3 is CASSDRTGASYEQYF. In nucleotides, the CDR3 is TGTGCCAGCAGCGACCGGACAGGGGCCTCCTACGAGCAGTACTTC.

This clone was observed a handful of times. The V gene is TRBV28, the J gene TRBJ2-7, with TRBD2 matching over 12 bases. The length of the CDR3 is 16 residues. Per the germline V gene, CDR1 is MDHEN and CDR2 is SYDVKM. Losses at the gene ends were 6 bases for V and 4 bases for J; bases not matched to a gene: 10. CDR3 sequence reads: CASRTPSGRAKYEQYF. Here the CDR3 DNA reads TGTGCCAGCAGGACCCCTAGCGGGAGGGCCAAGTACGAGCAGTACTTC.

Here the CDR3 DNA reads TGCGCCAGTGACTACACAGATACGCAGTATTTT. It encodes CASDYTDTQYF. The chain is built from TRBV5-1 and TRBJ2-3, with TRBD2 as a possible D gene (5 bases). This CDR3 is built from 11 residues. The V gene's germline CDR1 is SGHRS and CDR2 YFSETQ. Trimming removed 8 bases at V and 2 bases at J, with 6 bases between.

The chain uses TRBV2 and TRBJ2-3; 8 bases line up with TRBD1. CDR1 SNHLY and CDR2 FYNNEI come from the germline V gene. Trimming at V came to 7 bases and at J to 3 bases, leaving 6 bases not matched to a gene. This CDR3 spans 14 amino acids. CDR3 amino acids: CASIRTGLTDTQYF. CDR3 DNA: TGTGCCAGCATTCGGACAGGGCTTACAGATACGCAGTATTTT.

This clone was seen only a few times. CDR3 DNA: TGTGCCAGCAGCTTAAAATTAGCTTGGGGGCAGGCTTTCTTT. Translated: CASSLKLAWGQAFF. This sequence joins TRBV7-2 and TRBJ1-1; tentative D call: TRBD1 (6 bases). The CDR3 covers 14 residues. The ends were cut back, 2 bases at V and 11 bases at J, with 18 bases in the middle. The germline CDR1 and CDR2 sequences are SGHTA and FQGNSA. Combining the CDR3 with reference TRBV7-2 and TRBJ1-1 gives the whole variable domain GAGVSQSPSNKVTEKGKDVELRCDPISGHTALYWYRQSLGQGLEFLIYFQGNSAPDKSGLPSDRFSAERTGGSVSTLTIQRTQQEDSAVYLCASSLKLAWGQAFFGQGTRLTVV.

This clone has a handful of counts. The genes are TRBV4-2 and TRBJ2-6, with 8 positions matching TRBD2. Per the germline V gene, CDR1 is LGHNA and CDR2 is YNFKEQ. The CDR3 consists of 18 residues. V gave up 0 bases and J gave up 2 bases; unmatched junction bases: 6. CDR3 DNA sequence: TGTGCCAGCAGCCAAGAGGGAGCGGGAGCACCTGGGGCCAACGTCCTGACTTTC. It yields the protein CASSQEGAGAPGANVLTF.

The genes are TRBV7-2 and TRBJ2-3, with a weak D call TRBD1 (6 bases). CDR1 and CDR2 from the germline V gene are SGHTA and FQGNSA. The V end was cut by 1 base, the J end by 0 bases, with 14 bases between. The CDR3 loop spans 17 amino acids. CDR3 DNA sequence: TGTGCCAGCAGCTTAGGCCTTAGAGGGGGTAGCACAGATACGCAGTATTTT. Its translation is CASSLGLRGGSTDTQYF.

This chain links TRBV7-9 with TRBJ1-5, with TRBD1 as a possible D gene (6 bases). Trimming cost V 1 base and J 14 bases, with 9 bases left between them. Germline CDR1 SEHNR, CDR2 FQNEAQ (reference sequence). The CDR3 length is 11 residues. The CDR3 nucleotides read TGTGCCAGCAGCTTAGGACAGGTCGAGCATTTT. This sequence encodes CASSLGQVEHF. The full variable domain, its missing parts supplied by reference TRBV7-9 and TRBJ1-5, is DTGVSQNPRHKITKRGQNVTFRCDPISEHNRLYWYRQTLGQGPEFLTYFQNEAQLEKSRLLSDRFSAERPKGSFSTLEIQRTEQGDSAMYLCASSLGQVEHFGDGTRLSIL.

The chain has TRBV9 and TRBJ1-5, with a weak D call TRBD1 (5 bases). The CDR3 covers 15 residues. V lost 4 bases and J 6 bases, leaving 17 bases between the germline ends. The germline V gene encodes CDR1 SGDLS and CDR2 YYNGEE. CDR3 nucleotides: TGTGCCAGCAGCACCTGGGGAGGGGAAATTCAGCCCCAGCATTTT. Its protein product is CASSTWGGEIQPQHF. The full variable domain, its missing parts supplied by reference TRBV9 and TRBJ1-5, is DSGVTQTPKHLITATGQRVTLRCSPRSGDLSVYWYQQSLDQGLQFLIQYYNGEERAKGNILERFSAQQFPDLHSELNLSSLELGDSALYFCASSTWGGEIQPQHFGDGTRLSIL.

The V and J genes are TRBV29-1 and TRBJ2-3; D unclear. This CDR3 has 14 amino acids. Germline assignment: CDR1 SQVTM and CDR2 ANQGSEA. V dropped 2 bases and J dropped 0 bases, with 9 bases sitting between them. The CDR3 region is CSVEFLRSTDTQYF. CDR3 in DNA: TGCAGCGTTGAATTTTTGCGGAGCACAGATACGCAGTATTTT.

The sample holds a few counts of this clone. The chain recombines TRBV9 with TRBJ1-2; 8 bases match TRBD1. The CDR3 has 13 amino acids. V gave up 0 bases and J gave up 9 bases; unmatched junction bases: 4. Germline CDR1 reads SGDLS; CDR2 reads YYNGEE. This CDR3 is CASSVAGTGSYTF. In DNA, the CDR3 is TGTGCCAGCAGCGTAGCCGGGACAGGAAGCTACACCTTC.

This chain connects TRBV27 to TRBJ2-3; D remains ambiguous. V gave up 6 bases and J gave up 0 bases, with 10 bases separating them. The CDR3 is made up of 14 amino acids. Germline CDR1 reads MNHEY; CDR2 reads SMNVEV (reference sequence). CDR3 sequence reads: CASSLTFSTDTQYF. The CDR3, as DNA: TGTGCCAGCAGCTTAACTTTTAGCACAGATACGCAGTATTTT.

This clone was detected only a few times. The genes are TRBV15 and TRBJ1-4; the match to TRBD1 covers 9 bases. The CDR3 is 17 residues long. The V gene end was trimmed by 0 bases and the J gene end by 5 bases; junction bases not matched to a gene: 7. Germline V gives CDR1 LNHNV, CDR2 YYDKDF (reference sequence). The CDR3 sequence is CATSRDTGGRVNEKLFF. CDR3 nucleotides: TGTGCCACCAGCAGAGACACAGGGGGCAGGGTGAATGAAAAACTGTTTTTT.

The J gene is TRBJ2-3, the V gene TRBV29-1, with D tentatively TRBD1 (5 bases). Between the trimmed V and J ends, which lost 4 bases and 5 bases, there was a span of 22 bases. Germline V gene sequence: CDR1 SQVTM, CDR2 ANQGSEA. The CDR3 totals 16 residues. CDR3 protein: CSVGLQAVPWGDTQYF. For the CDR3, the DNA is TGCAGCGTTGGATTACAGGCTGTCCCCTGGGGAGATACGCAGTATTTT.

The V gene is TRBV5-4, the J gene TRBJ2-3, with TRBD1 as a possible D gene (5 bases). CDR3 length: 11 residues. V dropped 7 bases and J dropped 6 bases, with 9 bases sitting between them. In germline, CDR1 is SGHNT, CDR2 YYREEE (reference sequence). As DNA, the CDR3 is TGTGCCAGCTACAAGGGGGATACGCAGTATTTT. Translation: CASYKGDTQYF.

The CDR3 spells CASSLYGTYEQYF. The DNA for the CDR3 is TGTGCCAGCAGCCTATACGGGACCTACGAGCAGTACTTC. This chain joins TRBV14 and TRBJ2-7; perhaps TRBD2 as D (5 bases). Per the germline V gene, CDR1 is SGHDN and CDR2 is FVKESK. CDR3 length: 13 amino acids. Between the trimmed V and J ends, which lost 4 bases and 2 bases, there was a span of 9 bases.

The J gene is TRBJ2-1, the V gene TRBV14; TRBD2 aligns across 9 bases. The CDR3 totals 14 residues. The J segment lost 11 bases and the V segment lost 3 bases, leaving 8 bases of the junction unmatched. The V gene's germline CDR1 is SGHDN and CDR2 FVKESK. The CDR3 bases are TGTGCCAGCAGCCAGATAGCGGGGGAGATTAAGCAGTTCTTC. This sequence encodes CASSQIAGEIKQFF.

This clone showed up just a few times. The chain has TRBV4-2 and TRBJ1-1; D gene uncertain. V was cut by 0 bases and J by 5 bases, with 13 bases left in between. This CDR3 has 15 residues. Germline-derived CDR1 and CDR2 are LGHNA and YNFKEQ. In DNA, the CDR3 is TGTGCCAGCAGCCAAGAAGTCACGGCGGGGACTGAAGCTTTCTTT. Translating it yields CASSQEVTAGTEAFF.

This rearrangement joins TRBV6-1 to TRBJ1-2; no definite D call. Germline CDR1 MNHNS, CDR2 SASEGT. CDR3 length: 15 amino acids. V was cut by 0 bases and J by 4 bases, with 12 bases left in between. CDR3 coding DNA: TGTGCCAGCAGTGAAGCGGAGCGGGGTGTCTATGGCTACACCTTC. Translation gives CASSEAERGVYGYTF.

V and J are TRBV7-9 and TRBJ2-7; TRBD2 matches 13 bases. J lost 6 bases, V lost 5 bases, and 4 bases had no gene match. This CDR3 is 14 amino acids long. Germline CDR1 SEHNR, CDR2 FQNEAQ (reference sequence). CDR3 sequence (DNA): TGTGCCAGCAGCCCGCGGACTAGCGGGAGCGAGCAGTACTTC. It codes for CASSPRTSGSEQYF.

This clone was detected a few times. The chain couples TRBV29-1 to TRBJ2-7; 8 positions agree with TRBD1. The CDR3 has 12 residues. V gave up 5 bases and J gave up 5 bases; unmatched junction bases: 5. Per germline, CDR1 SQVTM and CDR2 ANQGSEA. CDR3 amino acids: CSVIQGAHEQYF. Here the CDR3 DNA reads TGCAGCGTTATCCAGGGGGCCCACGAGCAGTACTTC.

The rearrangement joins TRBV5-1 to TRBJ2-5; TRBD2 matches 10 bases. Germline lookup yields CDR1 SGHRS and CDR2 YFSETQ. This CDR3 region has 16 residues. V shed 4 bases, J shed 0 bases, and the junction held 6 bases outside the gene matches. Here the CDR3 reads CASSPTSGLYQETQYF. The CDR3 DNA is TGCGCCAGCAGCCCGACTAGCGGGCTGTACCAAGAGACCCAGTACTTC.

Only a few counts were recorded for this clone. The chain has TRBV11-1 and TRBJ2-7; D is undetermined. This CDR3 contains 15 residues. V was clipped by 3 bases and J by 0 bases, with 12 bases between them. CDR1 is SGHAT and CDR2 is FQDESV in the germline V gene (reference sequence). The CDR3 bases are TGTGCCAGCAGCTTCAACCCCCTGAGCTCCTACGAGCAGTACTTC. Translated: CASSFNPLSSYEQYF.

The V call is TRBV30, the J call TRBJ1-5; the D gene is possibly TRBD1 (6 bases). With 5 bases removed from V and 5 bases from J, the gap between germline ends came to 13 bases. In germline, CDR1 is GTSNPN, CDR2 SVGIG (reference sequence). This CDR3 spans 13 amino acids. CDR3 protein: CAWSTGRDQPQHF. CDR3 in DNA: TGTGCCTGGTCGACAGGTAGGGATCAGCCCCAGCATTTT.

This clone was seen only a few times. The chain combines TRBV7-2 with TRBJ1-2; TRBD1 aligns across 8 bases. Germline lookup yields CDR1 SGHTA and CDR2 FQGNSA. The ends lost 5 bases at V and 6 bases at J; junction bases unmatched: 14. The CDR3 is made up of 16 amino acids. CDR3 coding DNA: TGTGCCAGCAGCCTTATTCAGGGGACAGGATTCAATGGCTACACCTTC. Translated, it gives CASSLIQGTGFNGYTF.